This T cell receptor (beta chain) stems from a study of control samples from healthy donors and cancer patients. Assay: immunoSEQ multiplex PCR; the TCRdb copy retains only in-frame clones and omits some. The sample has roughly 120,000 clones; 90% are singletons. V shed 4 bases, J shed 6 bases, and the junction held 9 bases outside the gene matches. CDR1 and CDR2 (germline): SQVTM, ANQGSEA. The CDR3 is 14 residues long. The chain recombines TRBV29-1 with TRBJ1-1, with 9 bases identical to TRBD1. Input material: blood. The receptor was isolated from a human donor in good health. The donor label of this sample is uncertain. CDR3 protein: CSVATGTGISEAFF. CDR3 bases: TGCAGCGTTGCAACCGGGACAGGGATTTCTGAAGCTTTCTTT.